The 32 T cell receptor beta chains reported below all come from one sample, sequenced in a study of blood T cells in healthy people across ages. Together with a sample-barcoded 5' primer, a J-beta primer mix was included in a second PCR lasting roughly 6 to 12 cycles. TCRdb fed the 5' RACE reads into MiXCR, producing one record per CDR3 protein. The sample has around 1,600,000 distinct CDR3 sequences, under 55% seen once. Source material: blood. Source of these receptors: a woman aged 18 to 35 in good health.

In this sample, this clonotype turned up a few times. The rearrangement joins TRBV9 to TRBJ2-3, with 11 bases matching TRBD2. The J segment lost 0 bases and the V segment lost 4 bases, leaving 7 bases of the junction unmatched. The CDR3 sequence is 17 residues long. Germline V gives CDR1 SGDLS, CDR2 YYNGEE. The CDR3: CASSPGTSGPSTDTQYF. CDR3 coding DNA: TGTGCCAGCAGCCCTGGGACTAGCGGACCCAGCACAGATACGCAGTATTTT.

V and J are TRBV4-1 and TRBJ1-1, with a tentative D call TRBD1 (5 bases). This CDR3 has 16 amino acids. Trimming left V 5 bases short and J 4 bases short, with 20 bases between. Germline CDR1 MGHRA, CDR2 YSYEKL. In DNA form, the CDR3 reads TGCGCCAGCAGCTACCGACAGACCCCTGAGGGCACTGAAGCTTTCTTT. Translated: CASSYRQTPEGTEAFF.

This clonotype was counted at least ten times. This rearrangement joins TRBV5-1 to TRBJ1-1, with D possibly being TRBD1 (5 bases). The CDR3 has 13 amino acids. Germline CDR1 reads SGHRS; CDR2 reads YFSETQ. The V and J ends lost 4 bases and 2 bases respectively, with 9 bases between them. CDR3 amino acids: CASSLGDNTEAFF. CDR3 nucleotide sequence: TGCGCCAGCAGCCTCGGGGACAACACTGAAGCTTTCTTT.

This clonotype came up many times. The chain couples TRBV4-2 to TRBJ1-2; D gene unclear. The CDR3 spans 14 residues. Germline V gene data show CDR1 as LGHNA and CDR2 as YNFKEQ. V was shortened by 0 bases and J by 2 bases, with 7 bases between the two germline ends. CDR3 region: CASSQDEGNYGYTF. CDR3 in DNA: TGTGCCAGCAGCCAAGACGAGGGCAACTATGGCTACACCTTC.

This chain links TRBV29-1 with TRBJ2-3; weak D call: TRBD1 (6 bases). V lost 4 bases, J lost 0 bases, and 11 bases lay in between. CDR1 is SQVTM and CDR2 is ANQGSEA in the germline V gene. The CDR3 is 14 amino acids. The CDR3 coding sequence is TGCAGCGTTGCAGGGGCGCCTAGCACAGATACGCAGTATTTT. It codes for CSVAGAPSTDTQYF.

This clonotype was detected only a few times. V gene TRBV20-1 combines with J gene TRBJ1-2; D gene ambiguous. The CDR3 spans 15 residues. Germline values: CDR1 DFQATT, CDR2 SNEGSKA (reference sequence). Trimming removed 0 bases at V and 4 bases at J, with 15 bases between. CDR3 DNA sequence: TGCAGTGCTAGAGATCGTCGCTCAGACCTCTATGGCTACACCTTC. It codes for CSARDRRSDLYGYTF.

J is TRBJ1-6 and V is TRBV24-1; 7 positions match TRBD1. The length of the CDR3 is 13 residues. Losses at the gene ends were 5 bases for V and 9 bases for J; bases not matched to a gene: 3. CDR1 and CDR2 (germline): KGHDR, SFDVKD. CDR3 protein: CATSAGGSSPLHF. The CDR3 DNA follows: TGTGCCACCAGTGCAGGGGGGTCTTCACCCCTCCACTTT.

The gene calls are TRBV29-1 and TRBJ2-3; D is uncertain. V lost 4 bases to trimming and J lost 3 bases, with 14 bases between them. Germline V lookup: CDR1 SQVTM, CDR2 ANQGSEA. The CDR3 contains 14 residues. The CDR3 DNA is TGCAGCGTTGGCCGGAGACGAGCGACAGATACGCAGTATTTT. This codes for CSVGRRRATDTQYF.

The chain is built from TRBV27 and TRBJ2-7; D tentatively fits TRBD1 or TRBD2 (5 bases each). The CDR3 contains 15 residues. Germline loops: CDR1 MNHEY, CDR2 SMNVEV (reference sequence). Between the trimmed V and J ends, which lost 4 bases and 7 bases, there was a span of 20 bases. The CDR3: CASSWGTDPYNEQYF. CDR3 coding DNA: TGTGCCAGCAGTTGGGGGACGGACCCCTACAATGAGCAGTACTTC.

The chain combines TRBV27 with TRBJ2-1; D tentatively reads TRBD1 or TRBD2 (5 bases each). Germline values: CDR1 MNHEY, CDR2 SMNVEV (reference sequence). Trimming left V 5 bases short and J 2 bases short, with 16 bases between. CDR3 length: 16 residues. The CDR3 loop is CASSDPTGPAYNEQFF. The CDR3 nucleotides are TGTGCCAGCAGTGACCCCACGGGGCCTGCCTACAATGAGCAGTTCTTC.

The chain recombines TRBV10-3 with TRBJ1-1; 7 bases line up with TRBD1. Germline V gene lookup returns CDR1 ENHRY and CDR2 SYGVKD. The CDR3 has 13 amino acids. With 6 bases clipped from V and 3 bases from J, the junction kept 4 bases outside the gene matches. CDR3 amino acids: CAIRGQEDTEAFF. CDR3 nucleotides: TGTGCCATCAGAGGACAGGAGGACACTGAAGCTTTCTTT.

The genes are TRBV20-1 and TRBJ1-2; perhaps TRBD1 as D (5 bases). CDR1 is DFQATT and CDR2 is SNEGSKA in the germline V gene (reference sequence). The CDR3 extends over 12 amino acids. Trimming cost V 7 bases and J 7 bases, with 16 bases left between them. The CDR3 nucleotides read TGCAGTGTTAGGGGATGGGAGGGTGGCTACACCTTC. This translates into CSVRGWEGGYTF.

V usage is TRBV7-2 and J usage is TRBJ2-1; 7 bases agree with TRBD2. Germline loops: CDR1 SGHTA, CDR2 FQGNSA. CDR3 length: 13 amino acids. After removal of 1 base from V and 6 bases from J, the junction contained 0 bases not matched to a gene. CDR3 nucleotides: TGTGCCAGCAGCTTAGAGCGGGGCAATGAGCAGTTCTTC. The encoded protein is CASSLERGNEQFF.

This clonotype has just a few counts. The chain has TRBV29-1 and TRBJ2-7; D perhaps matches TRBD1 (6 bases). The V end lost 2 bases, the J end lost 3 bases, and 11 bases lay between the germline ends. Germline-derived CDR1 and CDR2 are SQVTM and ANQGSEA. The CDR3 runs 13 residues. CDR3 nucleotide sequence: TGCAGCGTTGAATCCGGGGACAACTACGAGCAGTACTTC. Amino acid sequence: CSVESGDNYEQYF.

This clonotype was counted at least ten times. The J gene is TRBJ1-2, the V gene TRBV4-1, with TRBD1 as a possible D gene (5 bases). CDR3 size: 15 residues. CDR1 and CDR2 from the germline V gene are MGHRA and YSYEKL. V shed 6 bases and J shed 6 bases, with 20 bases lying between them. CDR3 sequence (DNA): TGCGCCAGCAGTCCGGGCCCTCAGGGCTTCAATGGCTACACCTTC. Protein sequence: CASSPGPQGFNGYTF.

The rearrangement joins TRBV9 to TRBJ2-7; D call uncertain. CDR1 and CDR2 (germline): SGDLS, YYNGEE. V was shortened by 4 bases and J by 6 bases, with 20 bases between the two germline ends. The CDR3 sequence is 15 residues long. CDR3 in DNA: TGTGCCAGCAGCCCCCGGGCAGCGCACCTCTGCGAGCAGTACTTC. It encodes CASSPRAAHLCEQYF.

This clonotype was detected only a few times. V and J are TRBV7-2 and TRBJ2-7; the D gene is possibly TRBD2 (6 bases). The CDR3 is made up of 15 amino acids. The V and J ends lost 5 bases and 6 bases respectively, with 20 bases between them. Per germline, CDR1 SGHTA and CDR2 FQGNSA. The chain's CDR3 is CASSPPRGRNSEQYF. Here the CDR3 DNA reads TGTGCCAGCAGCCCTCCACGAGGGAGGAATAGCGAGCAGTACTTC. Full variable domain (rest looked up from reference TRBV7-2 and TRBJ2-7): GAGVSQSPSNKVTEKGKDVELRCDPISGHTALYWYRQSLGQGLEFLIYFQGNSAPDKSGLPSDRFSAERTGGSVSTLTIQRTQQEDSAVYLCASSPPRGRNSEQYFGPGTRLTVT.

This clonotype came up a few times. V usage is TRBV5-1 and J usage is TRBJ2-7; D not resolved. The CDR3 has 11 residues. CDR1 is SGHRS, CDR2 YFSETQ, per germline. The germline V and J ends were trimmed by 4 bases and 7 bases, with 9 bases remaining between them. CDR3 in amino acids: CASSAHNEQYF. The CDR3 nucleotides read TGCGCCAGCAGCGCACACAATGAGCAGTACTTC. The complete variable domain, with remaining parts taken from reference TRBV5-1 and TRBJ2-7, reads KAGVTQTPRYLIKTRGQQVTLSCSPISGHRSVSWYQQTPGQGLQFLFEYFSETQRNKGNFPGRFSGRQFSNSRSEMNVSTLELGDSALYLCASSAHNEQYFGPGTRLTVT.

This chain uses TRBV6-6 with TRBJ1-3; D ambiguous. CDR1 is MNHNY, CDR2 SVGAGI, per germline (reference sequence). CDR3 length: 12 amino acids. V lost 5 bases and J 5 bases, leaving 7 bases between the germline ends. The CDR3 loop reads CASSAPRNTIYF. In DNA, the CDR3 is TGTGCCAGCAGTGCCCCGAGAAACACCATATATTTT.

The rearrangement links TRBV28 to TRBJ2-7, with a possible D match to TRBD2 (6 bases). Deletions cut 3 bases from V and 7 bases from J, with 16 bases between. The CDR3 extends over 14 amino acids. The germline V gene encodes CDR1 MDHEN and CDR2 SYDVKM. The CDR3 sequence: CASSFTTYAGEQYF. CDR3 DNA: TGTGCCAGCAGTTTTACGACTTACGCGGGGGAGCAGTACTTC. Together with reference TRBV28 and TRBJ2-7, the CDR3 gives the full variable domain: DVKVTQSSRYLVKRTGEKVFLECVQDMDHENMFWYRQDPGLGLRLIYFSYDVKMKEKGDIPEGYSVSREKKERFSLILESASTNQTSMYLCASSFTTYAGEQYFGPGTRLTVT.

The CDR3 region is CASSLEASGTGRGQFF. As DNA, the CDR3 is TGTGCCAGCAGCCTAGAGGCTAGCGGGACGGGGAGGGGACAGTTCTTC. The chain uses TRBV7-2 and TRBJ2-1; TRBD2 matches 9 bases. The germline CDR1 and CDR2 sequences are SGHTA and FQGNSA. V was clipped by 5 bases and J by 13 bases; unmatched bases: 18. The CDR3 extends over 16 amino acids.

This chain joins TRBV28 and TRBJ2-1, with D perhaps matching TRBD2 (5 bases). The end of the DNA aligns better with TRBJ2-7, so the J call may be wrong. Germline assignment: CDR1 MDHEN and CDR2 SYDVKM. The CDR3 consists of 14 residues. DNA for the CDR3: TGTGCCAGCAGAGGGAGTGGGGTCTACAATGAGCAGTACTTC. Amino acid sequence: CASRGSGVYNEQYF.

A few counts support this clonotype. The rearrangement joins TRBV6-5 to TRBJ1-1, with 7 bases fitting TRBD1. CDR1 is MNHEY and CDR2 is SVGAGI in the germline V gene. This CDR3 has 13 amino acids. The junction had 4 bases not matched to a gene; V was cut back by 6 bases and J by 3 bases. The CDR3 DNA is TGTGCCAGCAGGAACAGGGGATACACTGAAGCTTTCTTT. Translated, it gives CASRNRGYTEAFF.

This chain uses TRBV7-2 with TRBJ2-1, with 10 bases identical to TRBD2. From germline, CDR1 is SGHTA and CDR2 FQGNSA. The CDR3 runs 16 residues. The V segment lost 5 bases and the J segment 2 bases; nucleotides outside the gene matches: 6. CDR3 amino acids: CASSNGLAETYNEQFF. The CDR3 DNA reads TGTGCCAGCAGCAACGGACTAGCGGAGACCTACAATGAGCAGTTCTTC.

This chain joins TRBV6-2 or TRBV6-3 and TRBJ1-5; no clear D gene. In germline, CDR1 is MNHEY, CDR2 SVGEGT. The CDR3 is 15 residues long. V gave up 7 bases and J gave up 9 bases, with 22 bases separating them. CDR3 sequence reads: CASKKREQVYRPQHF. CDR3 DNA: TGTGCCAGCAAAAAACGAGAGCAAGTTTATCGGCCCCAGCATTTT.

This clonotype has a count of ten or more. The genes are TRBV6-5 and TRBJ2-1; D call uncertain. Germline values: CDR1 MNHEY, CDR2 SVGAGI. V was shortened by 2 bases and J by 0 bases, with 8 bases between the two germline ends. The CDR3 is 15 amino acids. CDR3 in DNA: TGTGCCAGCAGTTACGGGCCCAGCTCCTACAATGAGCAGTTCTTC. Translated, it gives CASSYGPSSYNEQFF.

The CDR3 is CASSRRSANSYNEQFF. DNA for the CDR3: TGTGCCAGCAGTCGCCGTAGCGCAAACTCCTACAATGAGCAGTTCTTC. This sequence joins TRBV28 and TRBJ2-1; maybe TRBD2 (5 bases). The V and J ends lost 5 bases and 0 bases respectively, with 14 bases between them. The CDR3 totals 16 residues. Per germline, CDR1 MDHEN and CDR2 SYDVKM.

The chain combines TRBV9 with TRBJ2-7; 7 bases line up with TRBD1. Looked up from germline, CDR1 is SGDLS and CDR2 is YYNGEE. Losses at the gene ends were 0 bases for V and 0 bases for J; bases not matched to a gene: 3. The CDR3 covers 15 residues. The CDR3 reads CASSVGDSLSYEQYF. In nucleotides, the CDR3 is TGTGCCAGCAGCGTAGGGGACAGCCTCTCCTACGAGCAGTACTTC.

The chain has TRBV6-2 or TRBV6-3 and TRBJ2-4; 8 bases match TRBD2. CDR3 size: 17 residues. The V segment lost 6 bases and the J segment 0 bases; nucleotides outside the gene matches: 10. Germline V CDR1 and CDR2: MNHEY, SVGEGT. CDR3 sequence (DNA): TGTGCCAGCAGGCCCGGGGGGGGCCGGATAGCCAAAAACATTCAGTACTTC. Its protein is CASRPGGGRIAKNIQYF.

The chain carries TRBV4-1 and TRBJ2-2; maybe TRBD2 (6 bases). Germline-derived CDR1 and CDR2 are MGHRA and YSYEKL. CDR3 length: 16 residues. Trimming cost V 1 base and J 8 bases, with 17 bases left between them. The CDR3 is CASSQVFGGWKGELFF. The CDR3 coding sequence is TGCGCCAGCAGCCAAGTGTTTGGGGGGTGGAAGGGGGAGCTGTTTTTT.

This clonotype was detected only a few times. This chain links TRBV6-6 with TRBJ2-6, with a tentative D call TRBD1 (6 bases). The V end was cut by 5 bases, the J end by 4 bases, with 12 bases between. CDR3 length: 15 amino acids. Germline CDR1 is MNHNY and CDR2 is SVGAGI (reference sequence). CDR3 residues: CASSLRDKGANVLTF. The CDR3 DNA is TGTGCCAGCAGTCTACGGGACAAGGGGGCCAACGTCCTGACTTTC.

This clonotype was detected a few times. CDR3 amino acids: CASSVGLSGIHEQYF. CDR3 coding DNA: TGTGCCAGCAGCGTGGGGTTGTCGGGGATCCACGAGCAGTACTTC. The chain carries TRBV9 and TRBJ2-7; TRBD2 is a possible D gene (5 bases). Trimming removed 2 bases at V and 5 bases at J, with 17 bases between. The germline CDR1 and CDR2 sequences are SGDLS and YYNGEE. The CDR3 contains 15 residues.